The 10 T cell receptor beta chains reported below all come from one sample, sequenced in a study of molecular identifiers for immune sequencing clone quantification. TCRdb itself ran the PCR reads through MiXCR, one entry per CDR3 protein. The data show about 640,000 distinct CDR3 sequences, about 20% seen once. Sequencing was carried out using naive CD8+ T cells from blood, with Jurkat cell RNA spiked in. Subset denoted: FACS-sorted CD8+CD4-CCR7+CD45RA+ naive T cells. These receptors all come from a human donor in good health. Some libraries in this study had Jurkat cell RNA spiked in.

This clonotype was observed a handful of times. The chain joins TRBV12-3 or TRBV12-4 to TRBJ1-2, with 8 bases matching TRBD1. This CDR3 comprises 15 residues. V lost 6 bases, J lost 1 base, and 7 bases stayed unmatched. The chain's CDR3 is CASSSTGALNYGYTF. CDR3 bases: TGTGCCAGCAGCTCGACAGGGGCGCTTAACTATGGCTACACCTTC.

Many counts were recorded for this clonotype. The chain has TRBV7-9 and TRBJ1-3, with TRBD1 matching over 7 bases. V lost 7 bases and J lost 2; bases outside the gene matches: 8. CDR3 length: 15 residues. Per germline, CDR1 SEHNR and CDR2 FQNEAQ (reference sequence). The CDR3 protein is CASISRQGAGNTIYF. The CDR3 nucleotides are TGTGCCAGCATCTCAAGACAGGGAGCTGGAAACACCATATATTTT.

V and J are TRBV4-3 and TRBJ1-1, with a possible D match to TRBD1 (5 bases). This CDR3 has 13 amino acids. Trimming removed 5 bases at V and 8 bases at J, with 15 bases between. From germline, CDR1 is LGHNA and CDR2 YSLEER. The CDR3 sequence: CASSWGAGPEAFF. The CDR3 DNA sequence: TGCGCCAGCAGCTGGGGAGCAGGGCCAGAAGCTTTCTTT.

As regards this clonotype: Being one base from a much bigger clone, this may be a read error. The V and J genes are TRBV27 and TRBJ2-7; D gene ambiguous. Germline assignment: CDR1 MNHEY and CDR2 SMNVEV (reference sequence). The CDR3 totals 13 residues. The DNA of the CDR3 is TGTGCCAGAAGTTTATCGACCGAGTACGAGCAGTACTTC. Translated: CARSLSTEYEQYF.

This clonotype was detected only a few times. The chain couples TRBV5-1 to TRBJ1-1; D may be TRBD1 (5 bases). CDR1 and CDR2 from the germline V gene are SGHRS and YFSETQ. The CDR3 has 13 amino acids. The V end was cut by 0 bases, the J end by 7 bases, with 10 bases between. CDR3 sequence: CASSLENRLEAFF. The CDR3 region has the DNA TGCGCCAGCAGCTTGGAGAACAGGCTTGAAGCTTTCTTT.

Ten or more counts support this clonotype. The chain's CDR3 is CASSLVGGLGNTEAFF. The CDR3 DNA is TGTGCCAGCAGCTTAGTCGGGGGGCTGGGAAACACTGAAGCTTTCTTT. The chain recombines TRBV7-2 with TRBJ1-1, with D maybe TRBD1 (6 bases). This CDR3 is built from 16 residues. The germline V gene has CDR1 SGHTA and CDR2 FQGNSA. The germline V and J ends were trimmed by 1 base and 2 bases, with 14 bases remaining between them.

In its sample, this clonotype was seen many times. The chain employs TRBV11-2 and TRBJ1-1; 7 bases are a match to TRBD1. With V trimmed by 0 bases and J by 0 bases, 1 base remained unmatched. The germline CDR1 and CDR2 sequences are SGHAT and FQNNGV. This CDR3 has 15 residues. CDR3 nucleotide sequence: TGTGCCAGCAGCTTAGATGGACAGGTGAACACTGAAGCTTTCTTT. Protein sequence: CASSLDGQVNTEAFF.

This clonotype was seen more than once but under ten times. This chain joins TRBV11-2 and TRBJ2-7; 9 bases fit TRBD2. Trimming at V came to 4 bases and at J to 6 bases, leaving 22 bases not matched to a gene. The V gene's germline CDR1 is SGHAT and CDR2 FQNNGV. There are 19 residues in the CDR3. The CDR3 DNA follows: TGTGCCAGCAGCTGGTTGTGGTCTCCTAGCGGGGAACCTTCGGGCGAGCAGTACTTC. Translating gives CASSWLWSPSGEPSGEQYF.

This clonotype was recorded many times. The rearrangement links TRBV29-1 to TRBJ2-5; no reliable D call. This CDR3 contains 12 residues. Germline V gene data show CDR1 as SQVTM and CDR2 as ANQGSEA. Trimming shortened V by 4 bases and J by 5 bases, and 11 bases separated the two germline ends. The CDR3 region has the DNA TGCAGCGTTGGGGGTTCAACCGAGACCCAGTACTTC. Translating gives CSVGGSTETQYF.

This clonotype was recorded at least ten times. The chain carries TRBV7-9 and TRBJ1-6, with a possible D match to TRBD1 (5 bases). The CDR3 spans 15 residues. Trimming left V 3 bases short and J 6 bases short, with 12 bases between. Germline V CDR1 and CDR2: SEHNR, FQNEAQ (reference sequence). CDR3 residues: CASSFFEGFNSPLHF. CDR3 nucleotide sequence: TGTGCCAGCAGCTTTTTTGAGGGGTTTAATTCACCCCTCCACTTT.